The 27 T cell receptor beta chains listed next were all sequenced from one sample in a study of beta chain features in type 1 diabetes. Expressed TCRB transcripts were sequenced after all isolated RNA was converted to cDNA. Assay: immunoSEQ multiplex PCR; the TCRdb copy retains only in-frame clones and omits some. The sample carries about 220,000 clones, roughly 11% recorded once. The sequencing input was central memory CD4+ T cells from blood. Source of these receptors: a man between 18 and 35 years old in good health.

In its sample, this clone was seen a few times. This sequence joins TRBV5-1 and TRBJ2-2, with 7 bases identical to TRBD2. The CDR3 totals 16 residues. Per the germline V gene, CDR1 is SGHRS and CDR2 is YFSETQ. J gave up 2 bases and V 5 bases, and 9 bases lay outside the gene matches. The CDR3 loop is CASRPLAGVNTGELFF. CDR3 nucleotide sequence: TGCGCCAGCAGGCCCTTGGCGGGAGTCAACACCGGGGAGCTGTTTTTT.

This clone was seen a few times. The chain uses TRBV2 and TRBJ2-1, with TRBD1 matching over 9 bases. V lost 4 bases and J lost 5; bases outside the gene matches: 3. This CDR3 is 14 amino acids long. In germline, CDR1 is SNHLY, CDR2 FYNNEI. In DNA, the CDR3 is TGTGCCAGCAGTGCACAGGGGGCGGACAATGAGCAGTTCTTC. Its protein product is CASSAQGADNEQFF.

This clone was found a few times. The J gene is TRBJ2-5, the V gene TRBV5-4; 8 nucleotides line up with TRBD1. J was trimmed by 0 bases and V by 3 bases; bases with no gene match: 1. Germline-derived CDR1 and CDR2 are SGHNT and YYREEE (reference sequence). CDR3 length equals 14 residues. CDR3 coding DNA: TGTGCCAGCAGCTGGACAGGGAACCAAGAGACCCAGTACTTC. Translation gives CASSWTGNQETQYF. The full variable domain, completed using reference TRBV5-4 and TRBJ2-5, is ETGVTQSPTHLIKTRGQQVTLRCSSQSGHNTVSWYQQALGQGPQFIFQYYREEENGRGNFPPRFSGLQFPNYSSELNVNALELDDSALYLCASSWTGNQETQYFGPGTRLLVL.

Ten or more counts support this clone. Other DNA sequences from this sample encode an identical CDR3 as well. This chain connects TRBV29-1 to TRBJ2-1; D possibly corresponds to TRBD2 (5 bases). The germline gives CDR1 SQVTM, CDR2 ANQGSEA. CDR3 size: 14 residues. V dropped 4 bases and J dropped 0 bases, with 10 bases sitting between them. CDR3: CSVGQRSSYNEQFF. DNA for the CDR3: TGCAGCGTTGGTCAGCGGAGCTCCTACAATGAGCAGTTCTTC.

This clone was found a few times. This same CDR3 is encoded by further DNA sequences in the sample. The rearrangement joins TRBV7-2 to TRBJ1-1; no definite D call. The germline gives CDR1 SGHTA, CDR2 FQGNSA. V was trimmed by 3 bases and J by 1 base, leaving 6 bases between them. The CDR3 is 13 amino acids. For the CDR3, the DNA is TGTGCCAGCAGCTTCCAACAGAACACTGAAGCTTTCTTT. Protein sequence: CASSFQQNTEAFF.

The V gene is TRBV29-1, the J gene TRBJ2-3, with 7 bases lining up with TRBD2. The J segment lost 5 bases and the V segment lost 8 bases, leaving 7 bases of the junction unmatched. Germline V lookup: CDR1 SQVTM, CDR2 ANQGSEA. The CDR3 runs to 12 residues. CDR3: CSSDRGEDTQYF. CDR3 nucleotide sequence: TGCAGCTCCGATCGGGGGGAAGATACGCAGTATTTT.

This clone was seen more than once but under ten times. The CDR3 reads CASSLRESGRAADTQYF. As DNA, the CDR3 is TGTGCCAGCAGTCTACGGGAAAGCGGGAGGGCGGCAGATACGCAGTATTTT. V and J are TRBV25-1 and TRBJ2-3, with TRBD2 matching 10 bases. Per germline, CDR1 MGHDK and CDR2 SYGVNS. The CDR3 is 17 residues long. V was clipped by 5 bases and J by 4 bases; unmatched bases: 12.

The CDR3 reads CASSQDRGAGVKDTGELFF. The DNA of the CDR3 is TGTGCCAGCAGCCAAGATCGTGGGGCGGGAGTTAAGGACACCGGGGAGCTGTTTTTT. This sequence joins TRBV4-2 and TRBJ2-2; TRBD2 agrees at 7 bases. CDR1 is LGHNA and CDR2 is YNFKEQ in the germline V gene. CDR3 length: 19 amino acids. The V segment lost 0 bases and the J segment 3 bases; nucleotides outside the gene matches: 13.

The table lists this clone with a few counts. The rearrangement joins TRBV7-2 to TRBJ2-7, with TRBD1 matching 7 bases. The length of the CDR3 is 14 residues. Looked up from germline, CDR1 is SGHTA and CDR2 is FQGNSA. V trimming: 5 bases; J trimming: 0 bases; junction bases outside the gene matches: 4. The CDR3 DNA reads as TGTGCCAGCAGCCCCGACAGGGTCTCCTACGAGCAGTACTTC. Its protein is CASSPDRVSYEQYF.

This clone appeared a few times. This rearrangement joins TRBV6-7 to TRBJ2-1, with TRBD1 matching over 7 bases. TRBV6-7 is labeled an ORF, and its function is uncertain. The length of the CDR3 is 16 residues. Losses at the gene ends were 6 bases for V and 7 bases for J; bases not matched to a gene: 15. The CDR3 here is CASSRPGTDEMNEQFF. CDR3 in DNA: TGTGCCAGCAGCCGACCCGGGACAGACGAAATGAATGAGCAGTTCTTC.

The rearrangement links TRBV6-5 to TRBJ2-7; D unresolved. Germline assignment: CDR1 MNHEY and CDR2 SVGAGI. The CDR3 is made up of 10 amino acids. CDR3 sequence (DNA): TGTGTCCTACCCACCTACGAGCAGTACTTC. Amino acid sequence: CVLPTYEQYF.

The V and J genes are TRBV7-8 and TRBJ2-5; D may match TRBD1 or TRBD2 (5 bases each). Germline lookup yields CDR1 SGHVS and CDR2 FQNEAQ. This CDR3 has 15 amino acids. Deletions cut 5 bases from V and 1 base from J, with 14 bases between. The CDR3 here is CASSERDQVQETQYF. The CDR3 DNA reads as TGTGCCAGCAGCGAAAGGGACCAGGTCCAAGAGACCCAGTACTTC.

This clone has ten or more counts. This rearrangement joins TRBV30 to TRBJ2-1; the D gene is possibly TRBD1 (5 bases). CDR3 length: 14 amino acids. V lost 0 bases to trimming and J lost 4 bases, with 10 bases between them. CDR1 and CDR2 from the germline V gene are GTSNPN and SVGIG (reference sequence). The CDR3 is CAWSVRTGYNEQFF. DNA for the CDR3: TGTGCCTGGAGTGTACGTACAGGTTACAATGAGCAGTTCTTC.

This clone was observed at least ten times. The rearrangement uses TRBV2 and TRBJ1-1, with 8 bases aligning to TRBD1. With V trimmed by 4 bases and J by 0 bases, 4 bases remained unmatched. CDR1 is SNHLY and CDR2 is FYNNEI in the germline V gene. The CDR3 is 15 residues long. This CDR3 reads CASSGQGIVNTEAFF. The CDR3 DNA sequence: TGTGCCAGCAGTGGACAGGGGATTGTGAACACTGAAGCTTTCTTT.

CDR3 in DNA: TGCAGCGTAAGGGACACCCTCTCCAACACTGAAGCTTTCTTT. Translating gives CSVRDTLSNTEAFF. This rearrangement joins TRBV29-1 to TRBJ1-1, with D perhaps TRBD1 (6 bases). The CDR3 contains 14 residues. Trimming stripped 6 bases from V and 2 bases from J, with 16 bases between. Per the germline V gene, CDR1 is SQVTM and CDR2 is ANQGSEA.

The genes are TRBV27 and TRBJ2-7; 7 nucleotides line up with TRBD2. From germline, CDR1 is MNHEY and CDR2 SMNVEV (reference sequence). CDR3 length: 13 residues. V dropped 5 bases and J dropped 7; count of bases not matched to a gene: 8. The CDR3 spells CASSPRLALEQYF. For the CDR3, the DNA is TGTGCCAGCAGTCCTAGACTAGCCCTAGAGCAGTACTTC.

This clone was detected a few times. Within the sample, other DNA sequences also encode this same CDR3. V usage is TRBV19 and J usage is TRBJ2-2; tentative D call: TRBD1 (5 bases). V lost 4 bases and J lost 5, with 8 bases in between. Germline V gene lookup returns CDR1 LNHDA and CDR2 SQIVND (reference sequence). This CDR3 region has 13 residues. CDR3 loop: CASSTGKTGELFF. CDR3 sequence (DNA): TGTGCCAGTAGTACAGGGAAGACCGGGGAGCTGTTTTTT.

The chain employs TRBV5-4 and TRBJ2-3, with D maybe TRBD2 (5 bases). The V gene's germline CDR1 is SGHNT and CDR2 YYREEE (reference sequence). The length of the CDR3 is 16 residues. Trimming cost V 0 bases and J 0 bases, with 11 bases left between them. CDR3 protein: CASSLAKRSSTDTQYF. In DNA form, the CDR3 reads TGTGCCAGCAGCTTGGCGAAGCGGAGTAGCACAGATACGCAGTATTTT. Based on the CDR3 plus reference TRBV5-4 and TRBJ2-3, the full variable domain is ETGVTQSPTHLIKTRGQQVTLRCSSQSGHNTVSWYQQALGQGPQFIFQYYREEENGRGNFPPRFSGLQFPNYSSELNVNALELDDSALYLCASSLAKRSSTDTQYFGPGTRLTVL.

This clone came up a few times. The chain links TRBV11-2 to TRBJ2-5; D gene ambiguous. Looked up from germline, CDR1 is SGHAT and CDR2 is FQNNGV. The CDR3 consists of 12 residues. Trimming removed 1 base at V and 5 bases at J, with 5 bases between. CDR3 in amino acids: CASSLAWETQYF. In DNA, the CDR3 is TGTGCCAGCAGCTTAGCTTGGGAGACCCAGTACTTC. The whole variable domain, filled in from reference TRBV11-2 and TRBJ2-5, reads EAGVAQSPRYKIIEKRQSVAFWCNPISGHATLYWYQQILGQGPKLLIQFQNNGVVDDSQLPKDRFSAERLKGVDSTLKIQPAKLEDSAVYLCASSLAWETQYFGPGTRLLVL.

The rearrangement links TRBV7-2 to TRBJ2-1; TRBD2 matches at 9 bases. This CDR3 spans 14 amino acids. The V gene's germline CDR1 is SGHTA and CDR2 FQGNSA. V trimming: 3 bases; J trimming: 7 bases; junction bases outside the gene matches: 4. The CDR3 DNA follows: TGTGCCAGCAGCTTCGGACTAGCGTTTAATGAGCAGTTCTTC. As protein: CASSFGLAFNEQFF. The variable domain in full, completed from reference TRBV7-2 and TRBJ2-1, reads GAGVSQSPSNKVTEKGKDVELRCDPISGHTALYWYRQSLGQGLEFLIYFQGNSAPDKSGLPSDRFSAERTGGSVSTLTIQRTQQEDSAVYLCASSFGLAFNEQFFGPGTRLTVL.

Many counts were recorded for this clone. The gene calls are TRBV4-2 and TRBJ2-1, with 15 bases that match TRBD2. The CDR3 totals 16 residues. The germline V gene has CDR1 LGHNA and CDR2 YNFKEQ. V shed 0 bases and J 11 bases; nucleotides not matched to a gene: 5. The CDR3 DNA reads as TGTGCCAGCAGCCAAGATCCGGGGACTAGCGGGAGGCAGCAGTTCTTC. Translated: CASSQDPGTSGRQQFF.

There are many counts of this clone. V is TRBV7-8 and J is TRBJ2-4; D remains ambiguous. The V end was cut by 8 bases, the J end by 0 bases, with 14 bases between. Germline lookup yields CDR1 SGHVS and CDR2 FQNEAQ. The CDR3 sequence is 15 residues long. In DNA form, the CDR3 reads TGTGCCAGCTCCGCCAGCAGAATAGCCAAAAACATTCAGTACTTC. Amino acid sequence: CASSASRIAKNIQYF.

This clone appeared a few times. This chain uses TRBV5-1 with TRBJ2-2; 7 positions agree with TRBD1. J lost 3 bases, V lost 3 bases, and 5 bases had no gene match. Germline V gene lookup returns CDR1 SGHRS and CDR2 YFSETQ. This CDR3 spans 15 amino acids. CDR3 DNA: TGCGCCAGCAGCTATCGACAGGGTGACACCGGGGAGCTGTTTTTT. This translates into CASSYRQGDTGELFF.

V is TRBV30 and J is TRBJ1-5, with D perhaps matching TRBD1 (6 bases). CDR1 is GTSNPN and CDR2 is SVGIG in the germline V gene (reference sequence). The length of the CDR3 is 14 residues. With 1 base removed from V and 4 bases from J, the gap between germline ends came to 11 bases. This CDR3 reads CAWSEGTLNQPQHF. CDR3 nucleotides: TGTGCCTGGAGTGAGGGGACACTTAATCAGCCCCAGCATTTT.

The V call is TRBV15, the J call TRBJ2-1, with TRBD2 matching over 8 bases. V was clipped by 2 bases and J by 9 bases; unmatched bases: 12. The CDR3 sequence is 16 residues long. CDR1 is LNHNV and CDR2 is YYDKDF in the germline V gene (reference sequence). The DNA of the CDR3 is TGTGCCACCAGCAGACCTCTGTCGGGAGGGCGAGGTGAGCAGTTCTTC. Protein sequence: CATSRPLSGGRGEQFF.

The chain carries TRBV10-1 and TRBJ2-7; D gene uncertain. The V gene's germline CDR1 is WNHNN and CDR2 SYGVQD (reference sequence). Trimming left V 1 base short and J 5 bases short, with 3 bases between. The CDR3 is 11 residues long. The CDR3 DNA reads TGCGCCAGCAGTGAGTACAACGAGCAGTACTTC. Residues: CASSEYNEQYF.

This clone was detected only a few times. The chain recombines TRBV19 with TRBJ2-1, with 12 bases lining up with TRBD2. CDR1 is LNHDA and CDR2 is SQIVND in the germline V gene (reference sequence). This CDR3 contains 17 residues. V shed 5 bases, J shed 5 bases, and the junction held 10 bases outside the gene matches. For the CDR3, the DNA is TGTGCCAGTAGTCCTTATGCAGGACTAGCGGGGAACAATGAGCAGTTCTTC. Its translation: CASSPYAGLAGNNEQFF.